The sequence of this T cell receptor (beta chain) was determined in a study of pediatric ulcerative colitis. Here immunoSEQ multiplex PCR was the method, and the copy in TCRdb shows in-frame clones only, minus some. The sample contains under 15,000 clones, approximately 77% of which appear only once. One to two pinch biopsies were taken from the rectum during colonoscopy. This CDR3 comprises 12 residues. Germline V gene lookup returns CDR1 MNHNS and CDR2 SASEGT. Trimming removed 6 bases at V and 0 bases at J, with 3 bases between. The receptor comes from a boy aged 5-17 years who was a control in a study of pediatric ulcerative colitis. The gene calls are TRBV6-1 and TRBJ1-5; D is unclear. The specimen was gut tissue. The CDR3 DNA reads as TGTGCCAGCAGGAATAGCAATCAGCCCCAGCATTTT. This sequence encodes CASRNSNQPQHF.